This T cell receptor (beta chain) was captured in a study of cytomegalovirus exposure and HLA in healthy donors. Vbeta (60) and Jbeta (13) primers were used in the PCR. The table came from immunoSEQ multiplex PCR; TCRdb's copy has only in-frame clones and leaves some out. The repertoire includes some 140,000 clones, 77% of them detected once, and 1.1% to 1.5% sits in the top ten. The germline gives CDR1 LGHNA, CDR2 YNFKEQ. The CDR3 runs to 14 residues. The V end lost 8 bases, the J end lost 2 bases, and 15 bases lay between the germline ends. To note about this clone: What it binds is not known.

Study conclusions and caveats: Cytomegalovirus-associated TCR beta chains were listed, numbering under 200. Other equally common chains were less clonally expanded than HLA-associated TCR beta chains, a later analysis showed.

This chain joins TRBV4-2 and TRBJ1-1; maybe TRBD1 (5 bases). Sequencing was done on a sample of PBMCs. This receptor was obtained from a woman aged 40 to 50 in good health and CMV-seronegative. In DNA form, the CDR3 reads TGTGCCAGCGCAGTGGGGGGACTTAACACTGAAGCTTTCTTT. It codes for CASAVGGLNTEAFF.